Shown below are 21 T cell receptor beta chains from a single sample sequenced in a study of Graves' ophthalmopathy and Graves' hyperthyroidism. As the template, RNA transcripts were used to amplify TCR beta CDR3 regions. Second-round multiplex PCR came after first-round RT-PCR with HTBI primers. MiXCR, run by TCRdb on the multiplex PCR reads, gives a single entry per CDR3 protein. The repertoire holds fewer than 400,000 distinct CDR3 sequences, around 18% seen once, with roughly 1.5% in the top ten. The sample comprised peripheral blood. These receptors all come from a woman younger than 35 with Graves' ophthalmopathy.

This clonotype was counted many times. J is TRBJ2-7 and V is TRBV28, with D tentatively TRBD1 (7 bases). Trimming left V 3 bases short and J 4 bases short, with 16 bases between. Germline lookup yields CDR1 MDHEN and CDR2 SYDVKM. The CDR3 is 15 residues long. The CDR3 DNA follows: TGTGCCAGCAGTTTTAATCCAGGGGGGAGGTACGAGCAGTACTTC. Translation: CASSFNPGGRYEQYF.

There are many counts of this clonotype. This sequence joins TRBV20-1 and TRBJ1-3; 7 bases are a match to TRBD1. The CDR3 contains 16 residues. Germline V CDR1 and CDR2: DFQATT, SNEGSKA (reference sequence). The junction had 15 bases not matched to a gene; V was cut back by 5 bases and J by 5 bases. The CDR3 DNA follows: TGCAGTGCTCCCTTCCCGCGGGGACAGAGTAGAAACACCATATATTTT. Translating gives CSAPFPRGQSRNTIYF.

V and J are TRBV6-1 and TRBJ2-7; 8 bases map to TRBD1. The trim removed 7 bases at V and 0 bases at J, leaving 5 bases unmatched. The CDR3 has 14 amino acids. Germline loops: CDR1 MNHNS, CDR2 SASEGT. Here the CDR3 reads CASKRGQGSYEQYF. CDR3 in DNA: TGTGCCAGCAAGAGAGGACAGGGCTCCTACGAGCAGTACTTC.

This clonotype was detected ten times or more. This chain links TRBV24-1 with TRBJ2-5; D is uncertain. From germline, CDR1 is KGHDR and CDR2 SFDVKD. The CDR3 consists of 12 residues. V was pared by 3 bases and J by 3 bases, with 4 bases between. This CDR3 is CATSDPKETQYF. The CDR3 DNA is TGTGCCACCAGTGATCCCAAAGAGACCCAGTACTTC.

The genes are TRBV6-2 or TRBV6-3 and TRBJ2-2; D gene ambiguous. Per the germline V gene, CDR1 is MNHEY and CDR2 is SVGEGT. V was pared by 2 bases and J by 2 bases, with 6 bases between. The CDR3 covers 14 residues. The CDR3 protein is CASSYDTNTGELFF. As DNA, the CDR3 is TGTGCCAGCAGTTACGACACCAACACCGGGGAGCTGTTTTTT.

This clonotype was counted ten times or more. The chain links TRBV11-2 to TRBJ1-6, with D maybe TRBD1 (5 bases). Trimming left V 8 bases short and J 9 bases short, with 17 bases between. The CDR3 covers 14 residues. Germline lookup yields CDR1 SGHAT and CDR2 FQNNGV. CDR3 in amino acids: CASGYGGLGSPLHF. The CDR3 DNA sequence: TGTGCCAGCGGATACGGGGGTCTAGGTTCACCCCTCCACTTT.

This clonotype was recorded many times. J is TRBJ1-5 and V is TRBV6-2 or TRBV6-3; TRBD1 might be the D (6 bases). Germline loops: CDR1 MNHEY, CDR2 SVGEGT. The CDR3 totals 14 residues. The ends were cut back, 5 bases at V and 4 bases at J, with 12 bases in the middle. The CDR3 loop reads CASSHYRVNQPQHF. The DNA of the CDR3 is TGTGCCAGCAGTCACTACAGGGTTAATCAGCCCCAGCATTTT.

This clonotype has at least ten counts. The chain combines TRBV6-1 with TRBJ1-1, with D perhaps TRBD1 (5 bases). Germline V gene sequence: CDR1 MNHNS, CDR2 SASEGT. Trimming removed 4 bases from V and 4 bases from J, with 13 bases in between. This CDR3 spans 14 amino acids. The CDR3 here is CASSARGGVTEAFF. As DNA, the CDR3 is TGTGCCAGCAGTGCAAGGGGAGGGGTCACTGAAGCTTTCTTT.

This clonotype appeared many times. This chain links TRBV12-3 or TRBV12-4 with TRBJ2-2; D unresolved. The CDR3 totals 14 residues. V was shortened by 6 bases and J by 4 bases, with 12 bases between the two germline ends. The CDR3 nucleotides read TGTGCCAGCAGCACCTTGTCTTCCACCGGGGAGCTGTTTTTT. Amino acids: CASSTLSSTGELFF.

This clonotype has at least ten counts. This rearrangement joins TRBV7-2 to TRBJ1-2; D perhaps matches TRBD1 (5 bases). Germline assignment: CDR1 SGHTA and CDR2 FQGNSA. The length of the CDR3 is 17 residues. V was trimmed by 5 bases and J by 4 bases, leaving 23 bases between them. CDR3: CASSPIFGGLTSYGYTF. DNA for the CDR3: TGTGCCAGCAGCCCGATTTTTGGGGGTCTCACGTCCTATGGCTACACCTTC.

This clonotype was seen at least ten times. The chain joins TRBV28 to TRBJ1-2, with D possibly TRBD1 on 6 matching bases. Germline V gene sequence: CDR1 MDHEN, CDR2 SYDVKM. V lost 5 bases to trimming and J lost 0 bases, with 13 bases between them. The CDR3 spans 15 residues. The DNA of the CDR3 is TGTGCCAGCAGTACAGGGTTCCTATCTAACTATGGCTACACCTTC. Its translation is CASSTGFLSNYGYTF.

Many counts were recorded for this clonotype. The chain joins TRBV20-1 to TRBJ2-7, with TRBD2 as a possible D gene (5 bases). Trimming pared 5 bases from V and 3 bases from J, leaving 17 bases between. The germline gives CDR1 DFQATT, CDR2 SNEGSKA (reference sequence). There are 14 residues in the CDR3. This chain's CDR3 is CSAVDAGHLYEQYF. CDR3 bases: TGCAGTGCTGTCGACGCGGGTCACCTCTACGAGCAGTACTTC.

This clonotype came up many times. V and J are TRBV6-2 or TRBV6-3 and TRBJ1-1; perhaps TRBD1 as D (5 bases). The V end was cut by 6 bases, the J end by 4 bases, with 18 bases between. CDR3 size: 15 residues. Germline CDR1 MNHEY, CDR2 SVGEGT. The CDR3 sequence is CASRDAWGESTEAFF. The CDR3 DNA reads as TGTGCCAGCAGAGATGCCTGGGGGGAAAGCACTGAAGCTTTCTTT.

DNA of the CDR3: TGTGCCTCGGACGGAGAATTGTCCTACGAGCAGTACTTC. This gives the protein CASDGELSYEQYF. The chain combines TRBV6-1 with TRBJ2-7; D not resolved. CDR1 and CDR2 (germline): MNHNS, SASEGT. Between the trimmed V and J ends, which lost 11 bases and 1 base, there was a span of 15 bases. CDR3 size: 13 residues.

At least ten counts were recorded for this clonotype. The chain links TRBV7-2 to TRBJ2-7; possibly TRBD2 for D (5 bases). Germline V lookup: CDR1 SGHTA, CDR2 FQGNSA. V lost 6 bases to trimming and J lost 2 bases, with 14 bases between them. This CDR3 comprises 14 residues. The CDR3 loop reads CASRLPGLPYEQYF. In nucleotides, the CDR3 is TGTGCCAGCAGACTACCCGGACTTCCCTACGAGCAGTACTTC.

The table lists this clonotype with many counts. This sequence joins TRBV12-3 or TRBV12-4 and TRBJ2-5, with 11 bases that match TRBD2. With V trimmed by 3 bases and J by 4 bases, 7 bases remained unmatched. The CDR3 spans 16 residues. CDR3 in amino acids: CASSFPGTSGVETQYF. The DNA for the CDR3 is TGTGCCAGCAGTTTTCCCGGGACTAGCGGTGTAGAGACCCAGTACTTC.

A few counts support this clonotype. CDR3 region: CASSVAVWETQYF. In DNA, the CDR3 is TGTGCCAGCAGCGTAGCAGTGTGGGAGACCCAGTACTTC. The chain employs TRBV9 and TRBJ2-5; D unclear. V gave up 0 bases and J gave up 5 bases, with 8 bases separating them. Per the germline V gene, CDR1 is SGDLS and CDR2 is YYNGEE. CDR3 length: 13 amino acids.

This clonotype showed up many times. The chain links TRBV28 to TRBJ2-7, with D perhaps matching TRBD1 or TRBD2 (5 bases each). There are 16 residues in the CDR3. V lost 5 bases and J lost 0, with 17 bases in between. CDR1 is MDHEN, CDR2 SYDVKM, per germline. The CDR3 is CASSGLGAVASYEQYF. For the CDR3, the DNA is TGTGCCAGCAGTGGCCTCGGGGCCGTCGCCTCCTACGAGCAGTACTTC. Based on the CDR3 plus reference TRBV28 and TRBJ2-7, the full variable domain is DVKVTQSSRYLVKRTGEKVFLECVQDMDHENMFWYRQDPGLGLRLIYFSYDVKMKEKGDIPEGYSVSREKKERFSLILESASTNQTSMYLCASSGLGAVASYEQYFGPGTRLTVT.

The chain couples TRBV5-5 to TRBJ1-1; perhaps TRBD1 as D (6 bases). CDR1 is SGHKS and CDR2 is YYEKEE in the germline V gene (reference sequence). The CDR3 consists of 12 residues. Trimming pared 1 base from V and 8 bases from J, leaving 9 bases between. The CDR3: CASSLRGLEAFF. CDR3 in DNA: TGTGCCAGCAGCTTGAGGGGGTTAGAAGCTTTCTTT.

This clonotype was seen many times. The CDR3 loop reads CAVKPGQGNSPLHF. CDR3 sequence (DNA): TGTGCCGTCAAGCCTGGTCAAGGTAATTCACCCCTCCACTTT. The rearrangement uses TRBV6-5 and TRBJ1-6; D is uncertain. The CDR3 runs to 14 residues. V was trimmed by 11 bases and J by 6 bases, leaving 17 bases between them. Germline V gene sequence: CDR1 MNHEY, CDR2 SVGAGI.

This clonotype was observed many times. The chain employs TRBV11-2 and TRBJ1-5; D remains unclear. CDR3 length: 15 amino acids. The germline V gene has CDR1 SGHAT and CDR2 FQNNGV. The ends were cut back, 1 base at V and 0 bases at J, with 7 bases in the middle. In DNA, the CDR3 is TGTGCCAGCAGCTTAGGGTTTATTAGCAATCAGCCCCAGCATTTT. Translating it yields CASSLGFISNQPQHF.